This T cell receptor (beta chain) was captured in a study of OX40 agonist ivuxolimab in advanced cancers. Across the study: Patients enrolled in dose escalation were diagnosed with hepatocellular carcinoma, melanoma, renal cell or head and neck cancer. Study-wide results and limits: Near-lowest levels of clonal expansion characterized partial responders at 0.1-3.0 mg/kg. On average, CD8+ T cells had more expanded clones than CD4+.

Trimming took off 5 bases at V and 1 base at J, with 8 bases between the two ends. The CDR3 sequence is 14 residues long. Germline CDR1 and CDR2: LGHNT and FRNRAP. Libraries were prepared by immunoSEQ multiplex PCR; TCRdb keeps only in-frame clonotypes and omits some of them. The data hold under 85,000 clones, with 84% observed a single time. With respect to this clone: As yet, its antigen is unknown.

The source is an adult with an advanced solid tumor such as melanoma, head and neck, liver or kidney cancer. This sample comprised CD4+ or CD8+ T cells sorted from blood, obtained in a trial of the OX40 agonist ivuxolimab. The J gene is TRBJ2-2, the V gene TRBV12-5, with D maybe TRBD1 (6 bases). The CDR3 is CASGPRGNTGELFF. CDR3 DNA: TGTGCTAGTGGTCCCAGGGGGAACACCGGGGAGCTGTTTTTT.